This TCR beta chain is drawn from a study of blood T cell repertoires in COVID-19. Study overall: Both acute and convalescent COVID-19 samples were obtained from the United States, Italy and Spain. T cells, B-cell-depleted T cells, or PBMCs provided the cDNA or gDNA that served as material.

A Seattle source enrolled patients during active infection and followed them longitudinally. There are 18 residues in the CDR3. CDR1 KGHDR and CDR2 SFDVKD come from the germline V gene. J was trimmed by 2 bases and V by 4 bases; bases with no gene match: 14. Using immunoSEQ multiplex PCR, the repertoire was profiled, and TCRdb retains in-frame clones only, with some absent. The data show some 130,000 clones, with roughly 86% seen just once and 9.5% to 12% held by the top ten. Input material: peripheral blood. This clonotype was sampled from a woman in her sixties or seventies with COVID-19, enrolled during active disease. This chain uses TRBV24-1 with TRBJ2-3, with 7 bases fitting TRBD2. The CDR3 protein is CATSDPRAAGKPTDTQYF. For the CDR3, the DNA is TGTGCCACCAGTGACCCCCGGGCAGCGGGGAAACCCACAGATACGCAGTATTTT.